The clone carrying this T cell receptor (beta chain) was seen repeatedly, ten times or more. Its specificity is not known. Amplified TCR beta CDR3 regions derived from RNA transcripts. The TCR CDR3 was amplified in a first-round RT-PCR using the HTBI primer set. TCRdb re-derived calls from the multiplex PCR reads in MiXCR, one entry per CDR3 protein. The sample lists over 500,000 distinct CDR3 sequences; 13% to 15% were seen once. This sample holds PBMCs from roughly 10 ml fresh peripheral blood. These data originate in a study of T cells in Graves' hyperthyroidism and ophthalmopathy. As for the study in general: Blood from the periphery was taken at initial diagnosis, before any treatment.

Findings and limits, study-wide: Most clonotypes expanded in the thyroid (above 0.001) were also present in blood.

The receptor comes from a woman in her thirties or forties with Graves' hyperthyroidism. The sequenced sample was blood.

The CDR3 coding sequence is TGTGCCAGCAGCCTCACTATCCTATACAATGAGCAGTTCTTC. The encoded protein is CASSLTILYNEQFF. The J gene is TRBJ2-1, the V gene TRBV11-2; D is unclear. Germline V gene data show CDR1 as SGHAT and CDR2 as FQNNGV. The CDR3 has 14 residues. With 5 bases removed from V and 4 bases from J, the gap between germline ends came to 12 bases.